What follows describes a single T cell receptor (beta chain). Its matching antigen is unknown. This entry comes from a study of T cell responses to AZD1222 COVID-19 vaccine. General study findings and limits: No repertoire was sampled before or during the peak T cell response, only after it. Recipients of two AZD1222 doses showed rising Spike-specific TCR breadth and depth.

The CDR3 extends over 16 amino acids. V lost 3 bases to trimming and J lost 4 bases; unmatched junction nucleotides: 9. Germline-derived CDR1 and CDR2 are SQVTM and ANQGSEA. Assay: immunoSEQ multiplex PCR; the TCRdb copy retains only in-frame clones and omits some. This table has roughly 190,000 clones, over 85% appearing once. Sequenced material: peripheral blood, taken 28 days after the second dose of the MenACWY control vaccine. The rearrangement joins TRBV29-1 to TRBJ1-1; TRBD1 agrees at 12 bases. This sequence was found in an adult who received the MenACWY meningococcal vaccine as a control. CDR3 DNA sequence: TGCAGCGTTGAGTTCCGGGACAGGGGGCAGAGCACTGAAGCTTTCTTT. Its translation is CSVEFRDRGQSTEAFF. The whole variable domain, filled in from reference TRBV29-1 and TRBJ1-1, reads SAVISQKPSRDICQRGTSLTIQCQVDSQVTMMFWYRQQPGQSLTLIATANQGSEATYESGFVIDKFPISRPNLTFSTLTVSNMSPEDSSIYLCSVEFRDRGQSTEAFFGQGTRLTVV.